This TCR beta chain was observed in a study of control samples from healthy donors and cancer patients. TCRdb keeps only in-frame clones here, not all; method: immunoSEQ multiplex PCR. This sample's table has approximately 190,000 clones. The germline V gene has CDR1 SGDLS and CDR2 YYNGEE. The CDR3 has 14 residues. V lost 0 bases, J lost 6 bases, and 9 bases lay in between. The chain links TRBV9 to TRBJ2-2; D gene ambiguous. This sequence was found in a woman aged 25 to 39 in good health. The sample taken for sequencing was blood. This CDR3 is CASSVVSGPGELFF. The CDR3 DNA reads TGTGCCAGCAGCGTAGTCTCGGGCCCCGGGGAGCTGTTTTTT.